These T cell receptor beta chains were read from a single sample in a study of blood T cell repertoires in COVID-19. Sequencing used immunoSEQ multiplex PCR; TCRdb keeps in-frame clones, though not all of them. The repertoire holds 200,000 to 250,000 clones, approximately 85% seen once, with under 2.5% in the top ten. Input material: peripheral blood. These receptors were collected from a woman aged 70-85 years with COVID-19, enrolled during active disease. The CDR3 runs from the conserved cysteine through the conserved F or W. The D gene is left open where the match is weak. Only some rows state a clone size, as once, few, many or a class for expanded clones.

- TRBJ2-1 - TRBV4-3 TGCGCCAGCAGCCAAGAACACCAGGGTACCTACAATGAGCAGTTCTTC CASSQEHQGTYNEQFF
- TRBJ2-2 - TRBV7-3 TGTGCCAGCAGCCCCGCGGGTCCCACCGGGGAGCTGTTTTTT CASSPAGPTGELFF
- TRBJ1-2 - TRBV6-2/TRBV6-3 TGTGCCAGCAGTCACCAGGGAGGAGCAACAAACTATGGCTACACCTTC CASSHQGGATNYGYTF
- TRBJ1-1 TRBD1 TRBV2 TGTGCCAGCAGTGACTACAGGGGGCGCGACACTGAAGCTTTCTTT CASSDYRGRDTEAFF
- TRBJ2-7 - TRBV5-4 TGTGCCAGCAGCGCGAGACACTCCTACGAGCAGTACTTC CASSARHSYEQYF
- TRBJ1-2 - TRBV6-2/TRBV6-3 TGTGCCAGCAGCATACAGGGATACGGCTACACCTTC CASSIQGYGYTF
- TRBJ1-1 - TRBV11-3 TGTGCCAGCAGCTTAGCGGGGTCGAACACTGAAGCTTTCTTT CASSLAGSNTEAFF
- TRBJ2-3 TRBD1 TRBV11-3 TGTGCCAGCAGCTCCCGCGACAGGGGGGGGTCAGATACGCAGTATTTT CASSSRDRGGSDTQYF
once TRBJ1-2 TRBD1 TRBV3-1/TRBV3-2 TGTGCCAGCAGCCGGGGACAGGGGGAAACAACATACTACTATGGCTACACCTTC CASSRGQGETTYYYGYTF
- TRBJ2-6 - TRBV19 TGTGCCAGTACTAATAACTGGGCGGCCAACGTCCTGACTTTC CASTNNWAANVLTF
- TRBJ2-1 - TRBV7-3 TGTGCCAGCAGCTTACAGGGGGGCGTTAACAGTGAGCAGTTCTTC CASSLQGGVNSEQFF
- TRBJ1-4 TRBD1 TRBV28 TGTGCCAGCAGTTTCGGGACAGTTGAAAAACTGTTTTTT CASSFGTVEKLFF
- TRBJ2-3 TRBD1 TRBV5-1 TGCGCCAGCAGCTTGGGTGGACAGGGTAGCACAGATACGCAGTATTTT CASSLGGQGSTDTQYF
- TRBJ2-1 - TRBV10-3 TGTGCCATCAGATCGCCAGGGGGGAATGAGCAGTTCTTC CAIRSPGGNEQFF
- TRBJ1-2 TRBD1 TRBV2 TGTGCCAGCTTAGAGCCGGGACAGCAGCCTAACTATGGCTACACCTTC CASLEPGQQPNYGYTF
- TRBJ1-4 TRBD1 TRBV19 TGTGCCAGTAGTGCGTCGGACAGGGATAGAGTGGCTAATGAAAAACTGTTTTTT CASSASDRDRVANEKLFF
- TRBJ2-4 - TRBV9 TGTGCCAGCAGCGGCGGGGAGTCCGGAAACATTCAGTACTTC CASSGGESGNIQYF
- TRBJ2-5 TRBD1 TRBV19 TGTGCCAGTAGTACCCGACAGGGGACTTACGAGACCCAGTACTTC CASSTRQGTYETQYF
- TRBJ1-5 TRBD1 TRBV7-9 TGTGCCAGCAGCCAACGAGCGGGACAGGGGGTCAATCAGCCCCAGCATTTT CASSQRAGQGVNQPQHF
- TRBJ2-7 - TRBV6-2/TRBV6-3 TGTGCCAGCAGTTACGGCGGTGCGAGCGGAGCCTACGAGCAGTACTTC CASSYGGASGAYEQYF